What follows is one T cell receptor (beta chain) and its context. Its antigen is undetermined. As for treatment: oral pan-JAK inhibitor, 5-10 mg twice daily. These data belong to a study of CD8+ T cells in alopecia areata. Trimming stripped 1 base from V and 0 bases from J, with 8 bases between. The CDR3 consists of 14 residues. Germline CDR1 SQVTM, CDR2 ANQGSEA. Extraction and reverse transcription of RNA yielded cDNA as the sequencing template. The method was immunoSEQ multiplex PCR; TCRdb's version includes in-frame clones alone and lacks a portion of them. There are approximately 42,000 clones in the sample; about three fifths occur only once, and under 25% lies in the top ten. Findings and caveats of the study: Patients displayed less clarity in TCR sharing than mice, a finding possibly related to HLA.

The sample here was CD8+ T cells sorted from blood, taken at week 4, from a patient treated with tofacitinib. The sequence was obtained from a human donor with alopecia areata. The V call is TRBV29-1, the J call TRBJ2-3, with D unclear. The CDR3 here is CSVEGLASTDTQYF. CDR3 nucleotide sequence: TGCAGCGTTGAAGGGCTTGCTAGCACAGATACGCAGTATTTT.